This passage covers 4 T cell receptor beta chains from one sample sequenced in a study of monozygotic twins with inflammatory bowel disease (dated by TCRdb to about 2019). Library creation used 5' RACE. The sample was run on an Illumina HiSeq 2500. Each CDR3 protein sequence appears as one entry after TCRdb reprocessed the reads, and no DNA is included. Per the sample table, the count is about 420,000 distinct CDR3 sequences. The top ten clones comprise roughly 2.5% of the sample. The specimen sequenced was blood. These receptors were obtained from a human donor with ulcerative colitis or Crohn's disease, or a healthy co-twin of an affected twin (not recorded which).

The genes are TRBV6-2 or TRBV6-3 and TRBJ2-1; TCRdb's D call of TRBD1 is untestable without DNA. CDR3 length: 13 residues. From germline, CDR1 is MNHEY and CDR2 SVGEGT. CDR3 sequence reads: CASIDTGRNEQFF.

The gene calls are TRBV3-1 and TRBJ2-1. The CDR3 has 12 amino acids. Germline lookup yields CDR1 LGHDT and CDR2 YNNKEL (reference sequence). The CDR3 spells CASSQRYNEQFF.

CDR3 region: CATSDPGTSGNYEQFF. The gene calls are TRBV24-1 and TRBJ2-1; TCRdb's D gene call, TRBD2, goes unchecked for lack of DNA. Germline CDR1 reads KGHDR; CDR2 reads SFDVKD. The CDR3 covers 16 residues.

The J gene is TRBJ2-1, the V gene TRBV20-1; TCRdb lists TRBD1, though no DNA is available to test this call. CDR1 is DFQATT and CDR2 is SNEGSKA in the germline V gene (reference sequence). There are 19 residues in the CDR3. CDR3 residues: CSASFREWFREGSYNEQFF.